The 18 T cell receptor beta chains given below trace back to one sample, sequenced in a study of shared clonotypes between healthy human individuals (TCRdb year 2020). The method was the immunoSEQ multiplex PCR assay. TCRdb retrieved this table from immuneACCESS and kept in-frame rearrangements only. Not all clones are present; in checked studies, unresolved V genes account for under half, and no reason is known for the remainder. This sample comprises millions of clones, 90% to 95% of them detected only once. Together, the top ten hold over 1.5% of the sample. CD8 naive samples consisted of CD45RO-negative cells that were positively selected for CCR7, yielding a CD45RA+CCR7+ population without TemRA cells. The sequencing sample was made of naive CD8+ T cells from PBMCs. The cell subset or site label corresponds to: CD45RA+CCR7+. These receptors all stem from a man aged 18-30 years in good health. Some clones in this sample may be carry-over from other donors' samples.

The gene calls are TRBV9 and TRBJ2-1; D might be TRBD2 (7 bases). The V end lost 7 bases, the J end lost 2 bases, and 16 bases lay between the germline ends. The CDR3 consists of 15 residues. Per germline, CDR1 SGDLS and CDR2 YYNGEE. The CDR3 loop reads CASQGGDGPYNEQFF. The CDR3 bases are TGTGCCAGCCAAGGGGGGGACGGCCCCTACAATGAGCAGTTCTTC.

The gene calls are TRBV19 and TRBJ2-7; D perhaps matches TRBD1 (5 bases). Trimming left V 5 bases short and J 0 bases short, with 11 bases between. In germline, CDR1 is LNHDA, CDR2 SQIVND (reference sequence). The CDR3 runs to 14 residues. DNA for the CDR3: TGTGCCAGTAGTCTGGCTCAGGGCTCCTACGAGCAGTACTTC. Translation gives CASSLAQGSYEQYF.

The chain couples TRBV7-9 to TRBJ2-5, with 8 bases aligning to TRBD2. Germline trimming cut 5 bases from V and 4 bases from J; bases unmatched to any gene: 12. CDR1 and CDR2 (germline): SEHNR, FQNEAQ (reference sequence). The CDR3 sequence is 16 residues long. The CDR3, as DNA: TGTGCCAGCAGCGCCGACTCCGGGAGGGTTCGAGAGACCCAGTACTTC. This encodes CASSADSGRVRETQYF.

The V call is TRBV25-1, the J call TRBJ2-7; 7 bases fit TRBD1. J lost 3 bases, V lost 6 bases, and 5 bases had no gene match. The V gene's germline CDR1 is MGHDK and CDR2 SYGVNS. The CDR3 is 13 amino acids. In nucleotides, the CDR3 is TGTGCCAGCAGAGCCAGGGACAGCTACGAGCAGTACTTC. It codes for CASRARDSYEQYF.

The V and J genes are TRBV6-5 and TRBJ2-7; tentatively, D is TRBD1 or TRBD2 (5 bases each). This CDR3 comprises 15 residues. The V end was cut by 2 bases, the J end by 1 base, with 12 bases between. CDR1 and CDR2 from the germline V gene are MNHEY and SVGAGI. In DNA form, the CDR3 reads TGTGCCAGCAGTTACACCCGGGACCGATCCTACGAGCAGTACTTC. This gives the protein CASSYTRDRSYEQYF.

The gene calls are TRBV7-2 and TRBJ2-1; TRBD2 matches at 8 bases. V lost 5 bases, J lost 0 bases, and 3 bases stayed unmatched. The germline gives CDR1 SGHTA, CDR2 FQGNSA. CDR3 length: 15 amino acids. As DNA, the CDR3 is TGTGCCAGCAGCGTGAGCGGGAGCTCCTACAATGAGCAGTTCTTC. The encoded protein is CASSVSGSSYNEQFF.

The chain uses TRBV11-2 and TRBJ2-2, with D tentatively TRBD1 (5 bases). The V gene lost 6 bases and the J gene lost 0 bases, with 11 bases spanning the gap. Germline CDR1 reads SGHAT; CDR2 reads FQNNGV. The CDR3 loop spans 15 amino acids. The CDR3 coding sequence is TGTGCCAGCAGGAACAGGAACTCGAACACCGGGGAGCTGTTTTTT. Protein product: CASRNRNSNTGELFF.

The chain has TRBV30 and TRBJ1-5; the D is unclear. Germline CDR1 GTSNPN, CDR2 SVGIG (reference sequence). The CDR3 is made up of 13 amino acids. The V end lost 3 bases, the J end lost 3 bases, and 9 bases lay between the germline ends. Written as DNA, the CDR3 is TGTGCCTGGAGCACGAGTATCAATCAGCCCCAGCATTTT. The encoded protein is CAWSTSINQPQHF. The whole variable domain, filled in from reference TRBV30 and TRBJ1-5, reads SQTIHQWPATLVQPVGSPLSLECTVEGTSNPNLYWYRQAAGRGLQLLFYSVGIGQISSEVPQNLSASRPQDRQFILSSKKLLLSDSGFYLCAWSTSINQPQHFGDGTRLSIL.

V and J are TRBV9 and TRBJ2-3; 10 bases are shared with TRBD2. The V segment lost 3 bases and the J segment 6 bases; nucleotides outside the gene matches: 4. Looked up from germline, CDR1 is SGDLS and CDR2 is YYNGEE. There are 14 residues in the CDR3. Here the CDR3 reads CASSAASGSDTQYF. The CDR3 DNA follows: TGTGCCAGCAGCGCGGCTAGCGGGAGTGATACGCAGTATTTT. Variable domain in full (rest from reference TRBV9 and TRBJ2-3): DSGVTQTPKHLITATGQRVTLRCSPRSGDLSVYWYQQSLDQGLQFLIQYYNGEERAKGNILERFSAQQFPDLHSELNLSSLELGDSALYFCASSAASGSDTQYFGPGTRLTVL.

Turning to this clone: Different DNA sequences within this sample yield the same CDR3. The J gene is TRBJ2-5, the V gene TRBV7-9; 7 bases match TRBD1. Germline CDR1 SEHNR, CDR2 FQNEAQ (reference sequence). CDR3 length: 14 residues. The J segment lost 1 base and the V segment lost 5 bases, leaving 4 bases of the junction unmatched. In DNA, the CDR3 is TGTGCCAGCAGCCCCCGGACAGGCCAAGAGACCCAGTACTTC. As protein: CASSPRTGQETQYF.

The gene calls are TRBV6-5 and TRBJ2-7; no clear D. Germline V CDR1 and CDR2: MNHEY, SVGAGI. The CDR3 has 16 residues. Trimming left V 2 bases short and J 3 bases short, with 17 bases between. The CDR3 DNA sequence: TGTGCCAGCAGTTACCTGGTAGGACCCGCGATCTACGAGCAGTACTTC. Its translation is CASSYLVGPAIYEQYF.

The chain recombines TRBV9 with TRBJ2-7; 8 bases are shared with TRBD2. The CDR3 consists of 14 residues. Germline V lookup: CDR1 SGDLS, CDR2 YYNGEE. V lost 2 bases to trimming and J lost 5 bases; unmatched junction nucleotides: 6. The CDR3 is CASSVQGLGDEQYF. In DNA form, the CDR3 reads TGTGCCAGCAGCGTTCAGGGACTAGGAGACGAGCAGTACTTC.

The V gene is TRBV19, the J gene TRBJ1-5, with D unclear. Germline values: CDR1 LNHDA, CDR2 SQIVND (reference sequence). Trimming removed 2 bases at V and 4 bases at J, with 9 bases between. This CDR3 has 14 residues. This chain's CDR3 is CASSIKRMNQPQHF. For the CDR3, the DNA is TGTGCCAGTAGTATAAAGAGAATGAATCAGCCCCAGCATTTT.

The chain has TRBV2 and TRBJ1-5, with TRBD1 as a possible D gene (5 bases). Germline assignment: CDR1 SNHLY and CDR2 FYNNEI. The CDR3 is 15 residues long. The V end lost 6 bases, the J end lost 4 bases, and 16 bases lay between the germline ends. CDR3 in amino acids: CASSPTTGLNQPQHF. Written as DNA, the CDR3 is TGTGCCAGCAGCCCAACAACAGGTTTGAATCAGCCCCAGCATTTT.

This chain joins TRBV29-1 and TRBJ2-1; 11 positions match TRBD2. Trimming at V came to 6 bases and at J to 5 bases, leaving 6 bases not matched to a gene. Germline CDR1 SQVTM, CDR2 ANQGSEA. The CDR3 totals 14 residues. The CDR3 nucleotides read TGCAGCGTGGGGGGACTAGCGGAAAACAATGAGCAGTTCTTC. This codes for CSVGGLAENNEQFF.

DNA for the CDR3: TGTGCCAGCAGTGAAGTAGGCAGGGGCTGGTTAGAGCAGTACTTC. It translates to CASSEVGRGWLEQYF. The chain recombines TRBV6-1 with TRBJ2-7; a possible D gene is TRBD1 (6 bases). V was trimmed by 1 base and J by 7 bases, leaving 17 bases between them. The germline gives CDR1 MNHNS, CDR2 SASEGT. This CDR3 spans 15 amino acids.

The chain carries TRBV14 and TRBJ2-1; 9 positions match TRBD1. Germline CDR1 reads SGHDN; CDR2 reads FVKESK. This CDR3 region has 15 residues. V was clipped by 3 bases and J by 8 bases; unmatched bases: 8. The CDR3 sequence is CASSHSGTGQDEQFF. CDR3 sequence (DNA): TGTGCCAGCAGCCACTCCGGGACAGGGCAGGATGAGCAGTTCTTC.

Concerning this clone itself: The sample carries other DNA sequences with the same CDR3. This chain joins TRBV9 and TRBJ2-7, with 8 bases identical to TRBD2. The CDR3 contains 14 residues. V trimming: 0 bases; J trimming: 2 bases; junction bases outside the gene matches: 1. Per germline, CDR1 SGDLS and CDR2 YYNGEE. CDR3 in DNA: TGTGCCAGCAGCGTAGACGGGAGGGCCTACGAGCAGTACTTC. This gives the protein CASSVDGRAYEQYF.